This T cell receptor (beta chain) was obtained from a study of T cell repertoires in cytomegalovirus infection. Study as a whole: Researchers turned to recently identified HLA-C-restricted CMV epitopes as well as well-studied HLA-B-restricted ones. It can be stated that public TCR beta signatures indicated CMV infection as well as a matching HLA type.

Study-level points and caveats: Clonotypes of TCR beta that were HLA-C-restricted and CMV-specific dominated the ex vivo response. The cumulative frequency of public TCR beta families identified carriers of CMV plus the relevant HLA.

Concerning this clonotype itself: The antigen remains unidentified. A read error may account for a junction end that differs from germline.

CDR3 length: 15 amino acids. Germline CDR1 is SEHNR and CDR2 is FQNEAQ (reference sequence). One entry per CDR3 protein results from TCRdb running MiXCR on the reads. The sample carries roughly 180,000 distinct CDR3 sequences, less than 25% recorded once. This chain links TRBV7-9 with TRBJ2-7; TRBD1 matches at 9 bases. The sample in question was CD8+ T cells from cultured PBMCs, obtained from culture after CMV antigen stimulation. The TCR comes from a human donor in good health (CMV status not recorded). Some clones in this sample may be carry-over from other donors' samples. CDR3 DNA: TGTGCCAGTAGCTTTCCGGGACAGGGTAGTGACGAGCAGTACTTC. Amino acids: CASSFPGQGSDEQYF.